This T cell receptor beta chain was observed in a study of shared clonotypes between healthy human individuals. Study details: A donor's plate count was three for CD4 naive and three for CD4 memory; CD8 naive had two and CD8 memory one. Study-level points and caveats: Shared clonotypes: about 4.6% naive CD4, roughly 3.5% naive CD8, about 2.2% memory CD4, under 0.5% memory CD8.

Data came from immunoSEQ multiplex PCR; TCRdb stores just in-frame clones and leaves some out. The repertoire holds more than 400,000 clones, with less than 96% as singletons. Germline V CDR1 and CDR2: WSHSY, SAAADI. After removal of 6 bases from V and 7 bases from J, the junction contained 9 bases not matched to a gene. This CDR3 contains 15 residues. Only Caucasian adults living in Nashville, Tennessee made up the donor group. The split of CD4+ cells yielded CD45RA+ naive and CD45RA-negative memory subsets. On this clone: The antigen is unknown.

Material for sequencing was naive CD4+ T cells sorted from blood. The subset: CD45RA+ positively selected. The chain is built from TRBV10-2 and TRBJ1-5, with 10 positions matching TRBD1. The receptor was derived from a woman aged 25 to 39 in good health. This CDR3 reads CASSDRGREDQPQHF. The DNA of the CDR3 is TGCGCCAGCAGCGACAGGGGGCGAGAAGACCAGCCCCAGCATTTT.